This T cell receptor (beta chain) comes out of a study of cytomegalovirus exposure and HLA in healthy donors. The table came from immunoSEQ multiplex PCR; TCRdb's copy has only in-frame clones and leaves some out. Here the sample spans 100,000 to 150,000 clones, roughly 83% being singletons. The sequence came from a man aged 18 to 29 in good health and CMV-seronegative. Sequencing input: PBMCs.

Here the CDR3 reads CASSNRAGPRRGSPLHF. For the CDR3, the DNA is TGTGCCAGCAGTAACAGAGCCGGACCCAGGCGGGGATCACCCCTCCACTTT. The chain carries TRBV27 and TRBJ1-6; D is ambiguous. Germline V CDR1 and CDR2: MNHEY, SMNVEV (reference sequence). This CDR3 has 17 amino acids. With 5 bases removed from V and 10 bases from J, the gap between germline ends came to 24 bases.